The subject of this entry is one T cell receptor (beta chain). Its specificity is not known. Trimming stripped 2 bases from V and 7 bases from J, with 12 bases between. The CDR3 is made up of 13 amino acids. Germline V gene data show CDR1 as KGHSH and CDR2 as LQKENI. The sample belongs to a study of cytomegalovirus exposure and HLA in healthy donors. The PCR was carried out with 60 Vbeta primers and 13 Jbeta primers. Sequencing was performed with immunoSEQ multiplex PCR; in TCRdb, only in-frame clones are kept and a portion is missing. The sample gives fewer than 250,000 clones, 75% to 80% of which show up once; about 2% is in the top ten. General observations from the study: About 87% or about 30% of the time was how often most TCR beta V segments were productive, according to an earlier analysis.

The TCR comes from a male donor in good health and CMV-seronegative. The specimen sequenced was PBMCs. This chain connects TRBV18 to TRBJ2-7; the D gene is possibly TRBD1 (6 bases). This CDR3 reads CASSPLQGQEQYF. Written as DNA, the CDR3 is TGTGCCAGCTCACCATTACAGGGTCAAGAGCAGTACTTC.